This T cell receptor beta chain was obtained from a study of T cell repertoires in cytomegalovirus infection. In the study overall: CMV infection and matching HLA type were both indicated by public TCR beta signatures.

The CDR3 is made up of 16 amino acids. Germline lookup yields CDR1 SEHNR and CDR2 FQNEAQ (reference sequence). V lost 5 bases, J lost 1 base, and 5 bases stayed unmatched. This clonotype was recorded many times. Its antigen is unidentified. TCRdb recomputed calls from the reads with MiXCR, one row per CDR3 protein. The data hold 150,000 to 200,000 distinct CDR3 sequences, with approximately 9.6% observed a single time. General observations from the study: The response measured ex vivo was dominated by TCR beta clonotypes (HLA-C-restricted and CMV-specific). The cumulative frequency of public TCR beta families distinguished individuals who carried CMV together with the relevant HLA.

The chain employs TRBV7-9 and TRBJ1-6; 7 bases agree with TRBD1. Sample: PBMCs. The source of this sequence is a human donor in good health (CMV status not recorded). Some clones in this sample may be carry-over from other donors' samples. The CDR3 sequence: CASSGTGASYNSPLHF. In DNA form, the CDR3 reads TGTGCCAGCAGCGGAACAGGGGCATCCTATAATTCACCCCTCCACTTT.